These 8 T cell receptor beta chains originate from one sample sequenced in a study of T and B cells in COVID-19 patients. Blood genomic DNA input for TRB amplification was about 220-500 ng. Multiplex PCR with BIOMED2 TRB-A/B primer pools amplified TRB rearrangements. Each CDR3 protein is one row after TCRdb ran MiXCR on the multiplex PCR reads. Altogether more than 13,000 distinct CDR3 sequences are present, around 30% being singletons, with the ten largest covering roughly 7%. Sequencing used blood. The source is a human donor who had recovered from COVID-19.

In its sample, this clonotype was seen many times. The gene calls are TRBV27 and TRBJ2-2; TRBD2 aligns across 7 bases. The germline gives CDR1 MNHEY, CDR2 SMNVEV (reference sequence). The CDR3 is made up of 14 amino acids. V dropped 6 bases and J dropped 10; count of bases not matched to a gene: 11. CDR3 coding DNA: TGTGCCAGCAGGCCCGGGACTACTGGTGTGGAGCTGTTTTTT. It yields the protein CASRPGTTGVELFF.

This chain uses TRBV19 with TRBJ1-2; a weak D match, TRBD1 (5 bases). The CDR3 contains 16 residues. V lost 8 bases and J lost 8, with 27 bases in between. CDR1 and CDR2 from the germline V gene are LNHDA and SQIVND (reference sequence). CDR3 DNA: TGTGCCAGTCAGAGGGACGGCGGAGGGCCCAACGGAGGCTACACCTTC. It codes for CASQRDGGGPNGGYTF.

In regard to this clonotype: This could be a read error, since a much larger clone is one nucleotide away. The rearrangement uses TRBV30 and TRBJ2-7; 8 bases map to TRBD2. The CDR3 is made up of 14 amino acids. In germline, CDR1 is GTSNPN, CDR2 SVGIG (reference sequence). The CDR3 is CAWLGRGDPYKQYF. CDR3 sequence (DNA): TGTGCCTGGTTGGGGCGGGGGGACCCCTACAAGCAGTACTTC.

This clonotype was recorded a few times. CDR3 bases: TGTGCCAGCAGACGGAACTATGGCTACACCTTC. Its translation: CASRRNYGYTF. The chain employs TRBV6-6 and TRBJ1-2; D gene uncertain. Germline CDR1 and CDR2: MNHNY and SVGAGI (reference sequence). V gave up 6 bases and J gave up 2 bases, with 4 bases separating them. This CDR3 region has 11 residues.

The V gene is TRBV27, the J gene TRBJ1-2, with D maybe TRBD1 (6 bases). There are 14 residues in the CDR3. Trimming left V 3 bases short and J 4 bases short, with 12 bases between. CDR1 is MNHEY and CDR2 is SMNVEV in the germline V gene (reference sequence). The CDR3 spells CASSLAGRGYGYTF. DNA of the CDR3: TGTGCCAGCAGTTTGGCAGGCAGGGGCTATGGCTACACCTTC.

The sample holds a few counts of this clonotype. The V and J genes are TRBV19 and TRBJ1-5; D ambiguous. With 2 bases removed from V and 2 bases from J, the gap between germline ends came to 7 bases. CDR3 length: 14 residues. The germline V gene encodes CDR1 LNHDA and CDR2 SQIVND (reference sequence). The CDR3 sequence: CASSISGGNQPQHF. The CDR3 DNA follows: TGTGCCAGTAGTATATCTGGAGGCAATCAGCCCCAGCATTTT.

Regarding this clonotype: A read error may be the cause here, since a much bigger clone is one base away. CDR3 region: CASSNDSTPFTEAFF. As DNA, the CDR3 is TGTGCCAGTAGTAATGACAGTACTCCTTTCACTGAAGCTTTCTTT. The chain combines TRBV19 with TRBJ1-1, with D possibly matching TRBD1 (5 bases). Germline loops: CDR1 LNHDA, CDR2 SQIVND (reference sequence). V was clipped by 4 bases and J by 4 bases, with 16 bases between them. The CDR3 runs 15 residues.

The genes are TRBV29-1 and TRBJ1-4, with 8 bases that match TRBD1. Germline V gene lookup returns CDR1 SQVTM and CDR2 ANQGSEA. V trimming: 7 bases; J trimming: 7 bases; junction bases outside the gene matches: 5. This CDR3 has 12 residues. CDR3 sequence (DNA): TGCAGCGCTGACAGGGGCGGTGAAAAACTGTTTTTT. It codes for CSADRGGEKLFF.